The 32 T cell receptor beta chains listed next were all sequenced from one sample in a study of blood T cells in healthy people across ages. PCR was performed a second time for roughly 7 to 11 cycles using a sample-barcoded 5' primer and a J-beta primer mix. In TCRdb, the 5' RACE reads were re-called with MiXCR into one record per CDR3 protein. The data hold fewer than 950,000 distinct CDR3 sequences, with approximately 55% observed a single time. What was sequenced was blood. The receptor source for this set is a man older than 75 in good health.

The gene calls are TRBV18 and TRBJ1-5; 9 bases align to TRBD1. Germline CDR1 KGHSH, CDR2 LQKENI. This CDR3 comprises 17 residues. The junction had 13 bases not matched to a gene; V was cut back by 3 bases and J by 7 bases. The CDR3 sequence is CASSPYRGPVSKQPQHF. CDR3 DNA: TGTGCCAGCTCACCCTACAGGGGGCCCGTGTCTAAGCAGCCCCAGCATTTT.

The chain employs TRBV18 and TRBJ2-5; 8 bases map to TRBD1. CDR1 is KGHSH and CDR2 is LQKENI in the germline V gene. The CDR3 sequence is 14 residues long. Trimming removed 3 bases from V and 4 bases from J; junction bases left unmatched: 4. The CDR3, as DNA: TGTGCCAGCTCACCGGACAGGGTAGGAGAGACCCAGTACTTC. Amino acids: CASSPDRVGETQYF.

The chain has TRBV3-1 and TRBJ2-7; D may match TRBD1 or TRBD2 (5 bases each). TRBJ2-5 explains the end of the DNA better; the J call may be wrong. This CDR3 comprises 14 residues. Germline V gene sequence: CDR1 LGHDT, CDR2 YNNKEL (reference sequence). The chain's CDR3 is CASSQEGWGETQYF. Written as DNA, the CDR3 is TGTGCCAGCAGCCAAGAGGGCTGGGGGGAGACCCAGTACTTC.

The chain links TRBV4-1 to TRBJ1-1; 10 bases are shared with TRBD1. The V and J ends lost 4 bases and 4 bases, in that order; junction bases with no gene match: 12. The CDR3 is 17 amino acids. The germline V gene encodes CDR1 MGHRA and CDR2 YSYEKL. This CDR3 is CASSLGGQGVLGTEAFF. The DNA for the CDR3 is TGCGCCAGCAGCCTGGGAGGACAGGGGGTTCTTGGCACTGAAGCTTTCTTT.

The gene calls are TRBV29-1 and TRBJ2-1, with 10 bases matching TRBD2. Near its end, the DNA agrees better with TRBJ2-7, so the J call may be wrong. The CDR3 is made up of 15 amino acids. The germline V gene encodes CDR1 SQVTM and CDR2 ANQGSEA. The CDR3, as DNA: TGCAGCGCCGGCTCGTCAGCGGGAGGGGACAATGAGCAGTACTTC. Residues: CSAGSSAGGDNEQYF.

The V and J genes are TRBV10-3 and TRBJ2-4, with 9 bases aligning to TRBD2. Germline lookup yields CDR1 ENHRY and CDR2 SYGVKD. CDR3 length: 17 amino acids. The V gene end was trimmed by 3 bases and the J gene end by 3 bases; junction bases not matched to a gene: 9. As DNA, the CDR3 is TGTGCCATCAGTGACCCATCAGCGGGAGGAGGCAAAAACATTCAGTACTTC. Protein sequence: CAISDPSAGGGKNIQYF.

The chain joins TRBV5-1 to TRBJ1-6; perhaps TRBD1 as D (5 bases). V was cut by 0 bases and J by 7 bases, with 8 bases left in between. This CDR3 has 14 residues. Germline V gene lookup returns CDR1 SGHRS and CDR2 YFSETQ. The CDR3 here is CASSLGQKNSPLHF. The CDR3 region has the DNA TGCGCCAGCAGCTTGGGACAGAAGAATTCACCCCTCCACTTT. The variable domain in full, with the rest retrieved from reference TRBV5-1 and TRBJ1-6, is KAGVTQTPRYLIKTRGQQVTLSCSPISGHRSVSWYQQTPGQGLQFLFEYFSETQRNKGNFPGRFSGRQFSNSRSEMNVSTLELGDSALYLCASSLGQKNSPLHFGNGTRLTVT.

The gene calls are TRBV18 and TRBJ1-5; D possibly corresponds to TRBD1 (5 bases). This CDR3 is built from 15 residues. Germline CDR1 reads KGHSH; CDR2 reads LQKENI. V shed 6 bases and J shed 5 bases, with 17 bases lying between them. In nucleotides, the CDR3 is TGTGCCAGCTCGCCAGCGACAGATGGCGATCAGCCCCAGCATTTT. Its translation is CASSPATDGDQPQHF.

The rearrangement links TRBV7-2 to TRBJ2-1; TRBD2 aligns across 9 bases. CDR1 SGHTA and CDR2 FQGNSA come from the germline V gene. The CDR3 contains 11 residues. The CDR3 DNA sequence: TGTTGGACTAGCGCCTCCAATGAGCAGTTCTTC. This gives the protein CWTSASNEQFF.

The chain couples TRBV7-9 to TRBJ2-3, with 10 nucleotides matching TRBD2. V gave up 6 bases and J gave up 4 bases; unmatched junction bases: 10. The CDR3 is 16 amino acids. Germline-derived CDR1 and CDR2 are SEHNR and FQNEAQ (reference sequence). CDR3 sequence: CASSFTRSGGADTQYF. DNA for the CDR3: TGTGCCAGCAGTTTTACGAGGAGCGGGGGGGCAGATACGCAGTATTTT. Variable domain in full (rest from reference TRBV7-9 and TRBJ2-3): DTGVSQNPRHKITKRGQNVTFRCDPISEHNRLYWYRQTLGQGPEFLTYFQNEAQLEKSRLLSDRFSAERPKGSFSTLEIQRTEQGDSAMYLCASSFTRSGGADTQYFGPGTRLTVL.

This chain connects TRBV20-1 to TRBJ1-5, with a tentative D call TRBD1 (6 bases). CDR3 length equals 17 residues. V gave up 1 base and J gave up 6 bases, with 22 bases separating them. In germline, CDR1 is DFQATT, CDR2 SNEGSKA (reference sequence). The CDR3 spells CSARGSRGGEGGQPQHF. The CDR3 DNA sequence: TGCAGTGCTAGAGGCTCCCGTGGGGGCGAGGGAGGTCAGCCCCAGCATTTT.

This clonotype was found a few times. The rearrangement joins TRBV11-1 to TRBJ2-7, with 13 bases lining up with TRBD2. This CDR3 has 16 amino acids. J was trimmed by 6 bases and V by 3 bases; bases with no gene match: 8. The germline gives CDR1 SGHAT, CDR2 FQDESV (reference sequence). CDR3 DNA: TGTGCCAGCAGCTTGCTGAGCGGGACTAGCGGGACCGAGCAGTACTTC. Its translation: CASSLLSGTSGTEQYF.

As for this clonotype: At one end the junction does not follow the germline gene, possibly because of a read error. CDR3 residues: CASSLGGDTGTKAFF. CDR3 DNA: TGCGCCAGCAGCCTGGGGGGGGATACGGGCACTAAAGCTTTCTTT. This chain uses TRBV4-1 with TRBJ1-1; D may be TRBD1 (5 bases). This CDR3 contains 15 residues. CDR1 MGHRA and CDR2 YSYEKL come from the germline V gene.

The rearrangement uses TRBV10-3 and TRBJ2-6; possibly TRBD2 for D (6 bases). Deletions cut 4 bases from V and 4 bases from J, with 14 bases between. Germline CDR1 is ENHRY and CDR2 is SYGVKD. The CDR3 runs 16 residues. CDR3 bases: TGTGCCATCAGTGCGACTAGTTCCCCCGGGGCCAACGTCCTGACTTTC. This codes for CAISATSSPGANVLTF.

For the CDR3, the DNA is TGTGCCATCAGTGGACAGGGGGCAGCCTATGGCTACACCTTC. It encodes CAISGQGAAYGYTF. The chain combines TRBV10-3 with TRBJ1-2; 10 positions agree with TRBD1. There are 14 residues in the CDR3. V was pared by 4 bases and J by 4 bases, with 3 bases of the junction left unmatched. Germline loops: CDR1 ENHRY, CDR2 SYGVKD.

This clonotype has just a few counts. The chain employs TRBV27 and TRBJ2-3; no reliable D call. Germline values: CDR1 MNHEY, CDR2 SMNVEV (reference sequence). The V end was cut by 3 bases, the J end by 7 bases, with 17 bases between. This CDR3 has 15 amino acids. CDR3 nucleotide sequence: TGTGCCAGCAGTTTTTCTGAGTCGGTCGGTTATACGCAGTATTTT. Translated, it gives CASSFSESVGYTQYF.

The gene calls are TRBV5-1 and TRBJ2-7, with a weak D call TRBD2 (6 bases). The germline V gene has CDR1 SGHRS and CDR2 YFSETQ. Trimming removed 4 bases at V and 3 bases at J, with 14 bases between. The CDR3 loop spans 14 amino acids. DNA for the CDR3: TGCGCCAGCAGCCCTGGGGGGAACGTCTACGAGCAGTACTTC. Protein product: CASSPGGNVYEQYF.

The rearrangement joins TRBV3-1 to TRBJ2-1; 10 nucleotides align to TRBD2. The CDR3 covers 14 residues. Per the germline V gene, CDR1 is LGHDT and CDR2 is YNNKEL (reference sequence). V lost 2 bases and J lost 9; bases outside the gene matches: 4. The chain's CDR3 is CASSQLAGEGEQFF. The CDR3 DNA sequence: TGTGCCAGCAGCCAACTAGCGGGAGAGGGTGAGCAGTTCTTC.

The rearrangement links TRBV12-3 or TRBV12-4 to TRBJ2-7; no reliable D call. Trimming pared 9 bases from V and 2 bases from J, leaving 20 bases between. CDR3 length: 15 residues. CDR3 sequence: CASSQEATATYEQYF. Here the CDR3 DNA reads TGTGCCAGTTCACAAGAGGCGACGGCAACCTACGAGCAGTACTTC.

The sample holds a few counts of this clonotype. The chain combines TRBV7-3 with TRBJ2-7; 8 bases map to TRBD1. The length of the CDR3 is 15 residues. V trimming: 6 bases; J trimming: 0 bases; junction bases outside the gene matches: 7. Germline V CDR1 and CDR2: SGHTA, FQGTGA. DNA for the CDR3: TGTGCCAGCAGTACCGGACAGGGAAGCTCCTACGAGCAGTACTTC. Encoded protein: CASSTGQGSSYEQYF.

This clonotype was found a few times. The chain joins TRBV9 to TRBJ2-7, with a tentative D call TRBD2 (6 bases). CDR1 is SGDLS and CDR2 is YYNGEE in the germline V gene. V was pared by 0 bases and J by 3 bases, with 13 bases between. The CDR3 spans 15 residues. The CDR3 sequence is CASSVGAGSDYEQYF. The CDR3 DNA reads TGTGCCAGCAGCGTAGGGGCGGGGTCGGACTACGAGCAGTACTTC.

This clonotype was picked up a small number of times. The rearrangement joins TRBV15 to TRBJ1-2; 7 nucleotides agree with TRBD1. The CDR3 consists of 17 residues. V lost 0 bases, J lost 2 bases, and 9 bases stayed unmatched. Germline V CDR1 and CDR2: LNHNV, YYDKDF (reference sequence). CDR3 region: CATSREYWTGLNYGYTF. The CDR3 DNA reads as TGTGCCACCAGCAGAGAATATTGGACAGGATTGAACTATGGCTACACCTTC.

In regard to this clonotype: Since a much larger clone is just one base distant, this may be a read error. J is TRBJ1-1 and V is TRBV7-2; a weak D match, TRBD1 (6 bases). In germline, CDR1 is SGHTA, CDR2 FQGNSA. This CDR3 is built from 13 residues. The germline V and J ends were trimmed by 5 bases and 11 bases, with 18 bases remaining between them. CDR3 in DNA: TGTGCCAGCAGCACAGACCGGGACACCCATGCTTTCTTT. It encodes CASSTDRDTHAFF.

This clonotype was counted between two and nine times. V gene TRBV7-2 combines with J gene TRBJ2-5; D is ambiguous. V lost 4 bases to trimming and J lost 7 bases, with 13 bases between them. The germline CDR1 and CDR2 sequences are SGHTA and FQGNSA. The CDR3 runs to 13 residues. The CDR3 here is CASSYSQVGTQYF. CDR3 nucleotides: TGTGCCAGCAGCTACAGCCAGGTGGGGACCCAGTACTTC.

This clonotype has more than one count but fewer than ten. The chain has TRBV3-1 and TRBJ1-2; D is unclear. The V end lost 3 bases, the J end lost 8 bases, and 13 bases lay between the germline ends. Germline CDR1 and CDR2: LGHDT and YNNKEL (reference sequence). The CDR3 extends over 13 amino acids. The CDR3 sequence is CASSQEPFGGYTF. In DNA form, the CDR3 reads TGTGCCAGCAGCCAGGAACCCTTCGGGGGCTACACCTTC.

The rearrangement links TRBV12-3 or TRBV12-4 to TRBJ2-7; maybe TRBD2 (5 bases). There are 15 residues in the CDR3. V dropped 3 bases and J dropped 2 bases, with 14 bases sitting between them. CDR3 bases: TGTGCCAGCAGTTTGGGGAGTGAGGCAGCCTACGAGCAGTACTTC. This codes for CASSLGSEAAYEQYF.

This rearrangement joins TRBV20-1 to TRBJ1-1, with D hard to call. The CDR3 totals 12 residues. Trimming took 6 bases from V and 7 from J, leaving 15 bases between them. Per the germline V gene, CDR1 is DFQATT and CDR2 is SNEGSKA (reference sequence). The CDR3 is CSAGGPKNEAFF. The CDR3 coding sequence is TGCAGTGCGGGTGGACCGAAAAATGAAGCTTTCTTT.

V usage is TRBV2 and J usage is TRBJ2-7; 9 nucleotides align to TRBD1. In germline, CDR1 is SNHLY, CDR2 FYNNEI. V lost 6 bases and J lost 1; bases outside the gene matches: 7. CDR3 length: 15 amino acids. The CDR3 DNA sequence: TGTGCCAGCAGCTCCCTGACAGGGGGATCCTACGAGCAGTACTTC. It encodes CASSSLTGGSYEQYF. Drawing the rest from reference TRBV2 and TRBJ2-7, the complete variable domain is EPEVTQTPSHQVTQMGQEVILRCVPISNHLYFYWYRQILGQKVEFLVSFYNNEISEKSEIFDDQFSVERPDGSNFTLKIRSTKLEDSAMYFCASSSLTGGSYEQYFGPGTRLTVT.

The V call is TRBV9, the J call TRBJ1-2; D gene uncertain. The CDR3 contains 15 residues. V gave up 3 bases and J gave up 1 base, with 13 bases separating them. Germline V CDR1 and CDR2: SGDLS, YYNGEE. This chain's CDR3 is CASSARDGLNYGYTF. CDR3 DNA: TGTGCCAGCAGCGCTCGTGACGGCCTTAACTATGGCTACACCTTC.

The genes are TRBV27 and TRBJ2-3, with D perhaps TRBD2 (6 bases). Germline CDR1 reads MNHEY; CDR2 reads SMNVEV (reference sequence). This CDR3 spans 13 amino acids. V gave up 7 bases and J gave up 3 bases, with 11 bases separating them. The CDR3 spells CASTGDETDTQYF. The DNA for the CDR3 is TGTGCCAGCACGGGGGATGAAACAGATACGCAGTATTTT.

A few counts support this clonotype. The genes are TRBV20-1 and TRBJ2-6; TRBD1 might be the D (5 bases). This CDR3 has 14 residues. Germline CDR1 and CDR2: DFQATT and SNEGSKA (reference sequence). V was shortened by 6 bases and J by 0 bases, with 9 bases between the two germline ends. The CDR3 DNA is TGCAGTGCCTCGGACACCTCTGGGGCCAACGTCCTGACTTTC. It specifies CSASDTSGANVLTF.

The chain has TRBV9 and TRBJ2-1, with TRBD2 as a possible D gene (6 bases). CDR1 and CDR2 from the germline V gene are SGDLS and YYNGEE. Trimming stripped 4 bases from V and 5 bases from J, with 16 bases between. This CDR3 comprises 15 residues. The CDR3 is CASSLRRDVHNEQFF. Written as DNA, the CDR3 is TGTGCCAGCAGCTTGAGGCGGGACGTCCACAATGAGCAGTTCTTC.